One and the same sample provided the 13 T cell receptor beta chains below, sequenced in a study of cytomegalovirus exposure and HLA in healthy donors. It was with 60 Vbeta and 13 Jbeta primers that the PCR ran. Sequencing used immunoSEQ multiplex PCR; TCRdb keeps in-frame clones, though not all of them. The sample consists of some 200,000 clones, around 83% of them appearing once. Specimen: PBMCs. These receptors all come from a woman between 18 and 29 years old in good health and CMV-seronegative.

The gene calls are TRBV11-1 and TRBJ2-4; TRBD2 matches at 7 bases. With V trimmed by 5 bases and J by 9 bases, 13 bases remained unmatched. Per germline, CDR1 SGHAT and CDR2 FQDESV (reference sequence). The CDR3 covers 15 residues. CDR3: CASSRLKRGESIQYF. Written as DNA, the CDR3 is TGTGCCAGCAGCCGCTTGAAGCGGGGAGAGAGCATTCAGTACTTC.

This clone was seen only once. V gene TRBV7-9 combines with J gene TRBJ1-2, with a possible D match to TRBD1 (5 bases). From germline, CDR1 is SEHNR and CDR2 FQNEAQ (reference sequence). This CDR3 has 14 amino acids. The germline V and J ends were trimmed by 0 bases and 5 bases, with 10 bases remaining between them. In DNA form, the CDR3 reads TGTGCCAGCAGCTTAGCAGGGGAAGGGTATGGCTACACCTTC. Its translation is CASSLAGEGYGYTF. Together with reference TRBV7-9 and TRBJ1-2, the CDR3 gives the full variable domain: DTGVSQNPRHKITKRGQNVTFRCDPISEHNRLYWYRQTLGQGPEFLTYFQNEAQLEKSRLLSDRFSAERPKGSFSTLEIQRTEQGDSAMYLCASSLAGEGYGYTFGSGTRLTVV.

V and J are TRBV10-3 and TRBJ2-7; 7 nucleotides line up with TRBD1. Germline V gene sequence: CDR1 ENHRY, CDR2 SYGVKD. The CDR3 loop spans 14 amino acids. The junction had 7 bases not matched to a gene; V was cut back by 6 bases and J by 2 bases. The CDR3 sequence: CAIRVGQMTYEQYF. The DNA of the CDR3 is TGTGCCATCAGGGTGGGACAGATGACCTACGAGCAGTACTTC.

This clone has a single count. The rearrangement links TRBV12-5 to TRBJ1-5; no firm D call. Germline V gene data show CDR1 as LGHNT and CDR2 as FRNRAP. V lost 2 bases and J 6 bases, leaving 8 bases between the germline ends. CDR3 length equals 13 residues. The CDR3 spells CASGLWSGQPQHF. CDR3 DNA: TGTGCTAGTGGTTTGTGGAGTGGTCAGCCCCAGCATTTT.

There are a few counts of this clone. The CDR3 protein is CASRTGEISYNEQFF. In DNA form, the CDR3 reads TGTGCCAGCCGGACAGGGGAGATATCCTACAATGAGCAGTTCTTC. This rearrangement joins TRBV2 to TRBJ2-1, with 9 bases lining up with TRBD1. Germline V gene lookup returns CDR1 SNHLY and CDR2 FYNNEI. This CDR3 has 15 amino acids. Losses at the gene ends were 8 bases for V and 1 base for J; bases not matched to a gene: 6.

V and J are TRBV2 and TRBJ2-1; maybe TRBD1 (6 bases). The germline gives CDR1 SNHLY, CDR2 FYNNEI. Trimming removed 4 bases at V and 9 bases at J, with 22 bases between. This CDR3 is built from 16 residues. CDR3 sequence reads: CASSVEMTEQQGEQFF. CDR3 coding DNA: TGTGCCAGCAGTGTCGAAATGACGGAGCAACAGGGTGAGCAGTTCTTC.

This chain connects TRBV10-2 to TRBJ2-2, with 8 bases identical to TRBD1. J lost 1 base, V lost 5 bases, and 3 bases had no gene match. CDR3 size: 15 residues. Germline V CDR1 and CDR2: WSHSY, SAAADI. As DNA, the CDR3 is TGCGCCAGCAGTAAACAGGGGGTGAACACCGGGGAGCTGTTTTTT. Amino acid sequence: CASSKQGVNTGELFF.

The rearrangement joins TRBV28 to TRBJ2-3; 9 bases align to TRBD2. V lost 5 bases, J lost 6 bases, and 18 bases stayed unmatched. In germline, CDR1 is MDHEN, CDR2 SYDVKM. The CDR3 contains 18 residues. The CDR3 loop is CASSLPGVSGGMRDTQYF. CDR3 bases: TGTGCCAGCAGTCTCCCCGGCGTGAGCGGGGGGATGCGCGATACGCAGTATTTT. Full variable domain (remainder filled in from reference TRBV28 and TRBJ2-3): DVKVTQSSRYLVKRTGEKVFLECVQDMDHENMFWYRQDPGLGLRLIYFSYDVKMKEKGDIPEGYSVSREKKERFSLILESASTNQTSMYLCASSLPGVSGGMRDTQYFGPGTRLTVL.

This chain uses TRBV19 with TRBJ1-1; 8 positions match TRBD1. Germline V gene data show CDR1 as LNHDA and CDR2 as SQIVND (reference sequence). J lost 5 bases, V lost 5 bases, and 7 bases had no gene match. The CDR3 is 14 amino acids. The CDR3 spells CASSRDRGYTEAFF. CDR3 bases: TGTGCCAGTAGTCGTGACAGGGGCTATACTGAAGCTTTCTTT.

This clone was seen more than once but under ten times. The chain recombines TRBV29-1 with TRBJ2-5; 7 positions agree with TRBD1. CDR3 length equals 13 residues. The V segment lost 7 bases and the J segment 5 bases; nucleotides outside the gene matches: 10. Germline V lookup: CDR1 SQVTM, CDR2 ANQGSEA. The CDR3 DNA reads TGCAGCGGTTTACAGGGGTCTGGGGAGACCCAGTACTTC. Its protein is CSGLQGSGETQYF.

A single count supports this clone. The chain recombines TRBV11-2 with TRBJ2-5, with no clear D. The CDR3 totals 13 residues. The V gene lost 3 bases and the J gene lost 4 bases, with 9 bases spanning the gap. Germline V gene sequence: CDR1 SGHAT, CDR2 FQNNGV. The CDR3 spells CASSLVRRETQYF. CDR3 bases: TGTGCCAGCAGCTTGGTAAGGAGAGAGACCCAGTACTTC.

CDR3 loop: CAWSRGSQPQHF. CDR3 in DNA: TGTGCCTGGAGCCGGGGATCTCAGCCCCAGCATTTT. The chain links TRBV30 to TRBJ1-5; no definite D call. CDR3 size: 12 residues. Trimming stripped 3 bases from V and 6 bases from J, with 9 bases between. In germline, CDR1 is GTSNPN, CDR2 SVGIG (reference sequence). Combining the CDR3 with reference TRBV30 and TRBJ1-5 gives the whole variable domain SQTIHQWPATLVQPVGSPLSLECTVEGTSNPNLYWYRQAAGRGLQLLFYSVGIGQISSEVPQNLSASRPQDRQFILSSKKLLLSDSGFYLCAWSRGSQPQHFGDGTRLSIL.

CDR3 sequence reads: CSVGGTSGYEQYF. The CDR3 DNA sequence: TGCAGCGTTGGGGGGACTAGCGGCTACGAGCAGTACTTC. V is TRBV29-1 and J is TRBJ2-5, with 11 bases matching TRBD2. The better agreement between TRBJ2-7 and the DNA end casts doubt on the J call. Per germline, CDR1 SQVTM and CDR2 ANQGSEA. The CDR3 contains 13 residues.